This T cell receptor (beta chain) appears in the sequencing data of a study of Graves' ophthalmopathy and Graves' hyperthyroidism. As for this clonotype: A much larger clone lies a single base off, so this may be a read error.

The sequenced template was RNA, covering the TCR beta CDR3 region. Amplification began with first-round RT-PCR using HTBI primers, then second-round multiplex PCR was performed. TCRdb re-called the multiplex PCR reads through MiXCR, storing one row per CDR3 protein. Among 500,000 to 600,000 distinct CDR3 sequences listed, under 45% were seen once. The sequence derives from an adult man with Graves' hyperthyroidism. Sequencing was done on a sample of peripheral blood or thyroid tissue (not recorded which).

Here the CDR3 reads CASKQEAQYF. DNA for the CDR3: TGTGCCAGCAAGCAAGAGGCCCAGTACTTC. This chain connects TRBV25-1 to TRBJ2-5; the D is unclear. The CDR3 spans 10 residues. In germline, CDR1 is MGHDK, CDR2 SYGVNS.